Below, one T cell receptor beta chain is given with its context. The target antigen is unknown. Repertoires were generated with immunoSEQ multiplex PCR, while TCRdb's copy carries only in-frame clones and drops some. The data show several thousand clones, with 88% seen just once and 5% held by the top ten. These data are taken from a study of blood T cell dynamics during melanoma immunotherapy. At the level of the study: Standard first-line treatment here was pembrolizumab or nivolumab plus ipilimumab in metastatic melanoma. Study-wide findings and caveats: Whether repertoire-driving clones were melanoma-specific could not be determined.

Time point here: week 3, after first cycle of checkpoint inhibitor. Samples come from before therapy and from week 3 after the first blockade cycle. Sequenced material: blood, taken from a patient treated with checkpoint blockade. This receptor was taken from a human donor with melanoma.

CDR3 nucleotide sequence: TGTGCCAGCCAACGACTAGCGGGGGTTGAGACCCAGTACTTC. Protein sequence: CASQRLAGVETQYF. V usage is TRBV27 and J usage is TRBJ2-5; 12 bases agree with TRBD2. V gave up 8 bases and J gave up 5 bases; unmatched junction bases: 6. The CDR3 is 14 residues long. The germline V gene has CDR1 MNHEY and CDR2 SMNVEV (reference sequence).